Listed below are T cell receptor beta chains from one sample, sequenced in a study of blood T cell repertoires in COVID-19. Here immunoSEQ multiplex PCR was the method, and the copy in TCRdb shows in-frame clones only, minus some. Of 45,000 to 70,000 clones in the sample, over 70% were seen once. The specimen was peripheral blood. The receptor source for this set is a woman aged 45 to 65 with active or convalescent COVID-19. The conserved cysteine and the conserved F or W are not part of the CDR3 here.

v_call cdr3_aa
TRBV4-2 ASSQDPQGAESNEKLF
TRBV19 ASSRLGTDTQY
TRBV18 ASSPRTSGRFANTGELF
TRBV24-1 ATSEGQSNQPQH
TRBV9 ASRWGLADEQF
TRBV19 ASSLDRVSNQPQH
TRBV5-4 ASSRQGRDTDTQY
TRBV11-2 ASSLVPDQPQH
TRBV2 ASSVMAGLF
TRBV3-1/TRBV3-2 ASSLGLAGVNEQF
TRBV11-1 ASSLGGRGADTQY
TRBV5-4 ASSRTGFANTGELF
TRBV6-5 ASYKGQSNNEQF
TRBV2 ATSRDRGSEQY
TRBV27 ASSPGQGRSYEQY
TRBV27 ASSLSAGRANEQF
TRBV5-5 ASSEDRVQTTGELF
TRBV30 AWSLRGTEAF
TRBV4-1 ASSPISAGVDTEAF
TRBV28 ASTKGASAVIQETQY
TRBV5-1 ASSSDGKGYT
TRBV28 ASSAGSLEQY
TRBV27 ASSHKTGELGKLF
TRBV12-3/TRBV12-4 ASRQNTEAF
TRBV5-1 ASSPQPSGRLLDTQY
TRBV19 ASSISSGGQETQY